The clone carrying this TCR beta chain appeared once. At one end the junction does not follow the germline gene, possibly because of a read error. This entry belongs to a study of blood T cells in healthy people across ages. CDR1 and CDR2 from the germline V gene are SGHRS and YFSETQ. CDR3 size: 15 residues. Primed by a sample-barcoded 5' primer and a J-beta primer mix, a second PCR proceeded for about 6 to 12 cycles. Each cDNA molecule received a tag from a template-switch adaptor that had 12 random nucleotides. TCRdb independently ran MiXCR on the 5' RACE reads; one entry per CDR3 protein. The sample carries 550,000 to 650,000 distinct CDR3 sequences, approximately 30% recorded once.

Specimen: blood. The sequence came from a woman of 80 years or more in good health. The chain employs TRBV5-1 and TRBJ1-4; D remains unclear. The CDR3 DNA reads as TGCGCCAGCAGCTCGACAACTGCAACTAGTGAAAAACTGTTTTTT. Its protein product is CASSSTTATSEKLFF.